This T cell receptor (beta chain) was recovered during a study of graft-versus-host responses after intestinal transplantation. Overall study context: All recipients got anti-thymocyte globulin induction, then tacrolimus and steroids for about 3 years.

Method: immunoSEQ multiplex PCR; TCRdb's copy keeps in-frame clones and lacks some. The sample lists roughly 46,000 clones, just under 95% occurring once. This clone showed up just once. CDR3 length equals 16 residues. V dropped 4 bases and J dropped 7; count of bases not matched to a gene: 12. The germline V gene encodes CDR1 SQVTM and CDR2 ANQGSEA. This clonotype was sampled from a human patient who received an intestinal transplant, so some T cells may come from the graft donor. J is TRBJ2-1 and V is TRBV29-1; 11 nucleotides agree with TRBD1. Sample: PBMCs, taken 786 days after a first intestinal transplant, on the day of a second. CDR3: CSVGEWRTGGANEQFF. In DNA form, the CDR3 reads TGCAGCGTTGGAGAATGGAGGACAGGGGGCGCGAATGAGCAGTTCTTC.